Below, 19 T cell receptor beta chains from the same sample are listed, as sequenced in a study of blood T cell repertoires in COVID-19. This table comes from immunoSEQ multiplex PCR, and its TCRdb copy is limited to in-frame clones, with some not included. The profile covers about 200,000 clones, with 70% to 85% appearing a single time and about 6.9% taken by the ten largest. The sequencing input was peripheral blood. The receptors derive from a human donor with acute or convalescent COVID-19. The donor label of this sample is uncertain.

This chain uses TRBV5-1 with TRBJ2-7, with D possibly TRBD2 on 6 matching bases. V lost 0 bases to trimming and J lost 1 base, with 14 bases between them. The CDR3 extends over 16 amino acids. The germline V gene has CDR1 SGHRS and CDR2 YFSETQ. The CDR3 nucleotides read TGCGCCAGCAGCTTGGTTGGTGGGAGGCAATCCTACGAGCAGTACTTC. Protein: CASSLVGGRQSYEQYF.

This chain links TRBV6-5 with TRBJ2-2, with D maybe TRBD2 (6 bases). V dropped 2 bases and J dropped 1 base, with 11 bases sitting between them. The CDR3 runs to 16 residues. Looked up from germline, CDR1 is MNHEY and CDR2 is SVGAGI. CDR3 loop: CASSYSGPMNTGELFF. CDR3 DNA: TGTGCCAGCAGTTACAGCGGGCCTATGAACACCGGGGAGCTGTTTTTT.

The chain couples TRBV3-1 (or the pseudogene TRBV3-2) to TRBJ2-7, with D maybe TRBD2 (6 bases). The germline V gene encodes CDR1 LGHDT and CDR2 YNNKEL (reference sequence). The CDR3 is 14 residues long. The V gene lost 1 base and the J gene lost 3 bases, with 10 bases spanning the gap. The DNA of the CDR3 is TGTGCCAGCAGCCAAGGACTAGAAGTCTACGAGCAGTACTTC. This sequence encodes CASSQGLEVYEQYF.

This sequence joins TRBV4-2 and TRBJ2-7, with 10 positions matching TRBD1. The CDR3 runs 15 residues. Germline V gene sequence: CDR1 LGHNA, CDR2 YNFKEQ. The J segment lost 2 bases and the V segment lost 4 bases, leaving 5 bases of the junction unmatched. The CDR3 region has the DNA TGTGCCAGCAGCCGCGACAGGGGGCCTCCCTACGAGCAGTACTTC. It translates to CASSRDRGPPYEQYF.

The chain is built from TRBV5-1 and TRBJ1-1; no reliable D call. V gave up 7 bases and J gave up 1 base, with 8 bases separating them. This CDR3 contains 12 residues. Germline CDR1 is SGHRS and CDR2 is YFSETQ. This CDR3 reads CASSRPNTEAFF. The CDR3 nucleotides are TGCGCCAGCTCTAGACCGAACACTGAAGCTTTCTTT.

This clone has a single count. This chain links TRBV6-5 with TRBJ1-5, with a weak D call TRBD1 (5 bases). V shed 2 bases and J shed 7 bases, with 12 bases lying between them. CDR1 and CDR2 from the germline V gene are MNHEY and SVGAGI. The CDR3 loop spans 14 amino acids. The CDR3: CASSYGAGNQPQHF. CDR3 sequence (DNA): TGTGCCAGCAGTTACGGGGCAGGGAACCAGCCCCAGCATTTT.

The CDR3 protein is CASRRDRGTGELFF. The DNA for the CDR3 is TGTGCCAGCCGCCGGGACAGGGGTACCGGGGAGCTGTTTTTT. V is TRBV5-4 and J is TRBJ2-2; the match to TRBD1 covers 10 bases. Unmatched junction bases numbered 5, after V lost 7 bases and J lost 5 bases. Germline-derived CDR1 and CDR2 are SGHNT and YYREEE (reference sequence). CDR3 length: 14 amino acids.

The chain combines TRBV27 with TRBJ2-7, with 7 bases fitting TRBD2. The V gene end was trimmed by 3 bases and the J gene end by 3 bases; junction bases not matched to a gene: 8. This CDR3 is 15 amino acids long. CDR1 and CDR2 from the germline V gene are MNHEY and SMNVEV (reference sequence). The CDR3 nucleotides read TGTGCCAGCAGTTTTGGGGCGGGAGCAAGCTACGAGCAGTACTTC. It yields the protein CASSFGAGASYEQYF.

V and J are TRBV4-3 and TRBJ2-1; 12 bases agree with TRBD2. The CDR3 runs to 19 residues. With V trimmed by 0 bases and J by 7 bases, 13 bases remained unmatched. CDR1 is LGHNA, CDR2 YSLEER, per germline. CDR3 nucleotides: TGCGCCAGCAGCCAAGATGGGGGAATACTAGCGGGAGGTTCGAATGAGCAGTTCTTC. This translates into CASSQDGGILAGGSNEQFF.

The chain combines TRBV27 with TRBJ1-1, with TRBD1 matching 7 bases. Germline CDR1 reads MNHEY; CDR2 reads SMNVEV (reference sequence). There are 12 residues in the CDR3. V lost 7 bases and J lost 5; bases outside the gene matches: 4. CDR3: CASTTGDTEAFF. The CDR3 DNA follows: TGTGCCAGCACCACAGGGGATACTGAAGCTTTCTTT.

The rearrangement links TRBV9 to TRBJ2-1, with TRBD2 matching 15 bases. In germline, CDR1 is SGDLS, CDR2 YYNGEE. The CDR3 has 17 amino acids. V dropped 3 bases and J dropped 3; count of bases not matched to a gene: 4. CDR3 sequence (DNA): TGTGCCAGCAGCGCCGGACTAGCGGGAGGGATCTACAATGAGCAGTTCTTC. Translating it yields CASSAGLAGGIYNEQFF.

This clone was picked up a small number of times. The rearrangement links TRBV21-1 to TRBJ2-7; TRBD1 is the table's D call and was not checked against the DNA. TRBV21-1 is marked as a pseudogene. The CDR3 is made up of 15 amino acids. The CDR3 loop is CASSVRQGEEYEQYF. The CDR3 region has the DNA TGTGCCAGCAGCGTCCGACAGGGGGAGGAATACGAGCAGTACTTC.

The rearrangement links TRBV29-1 to TRBJ2-1; 7 bases align to TRBD2. With V trimmed by 6 bases and J by 7 bases, 3 bases remained unmatched. This CDR3 has 11 residues. Germline V gene sequence: CDR1 SQVTM, CDR2 ANQGSEA. The CDR3 sequence: CSVVSGNEQFF. The CDR3 DNA follows: TGCAGCGTCGTTAGCGGGAATGAGCAGTTCTTC.

This chain uses TRBV4-1 with TRBJ2-7; 12 positions match TRBD2. This CDR3 is 15 amino acids long. V shed 4 bases, J shed 7 bases, and the junction held 8 bases outside the gene matches. Germline V gene data show CDR1 as MGHRA and CDR2 as YSYEKL. CDR3 in amino acids: CASSLRLAGVEEQYF. Written as DNA, the CDR3 is TGCGCCAGCAGCCTCAGACTAGCGGGAGTGGAAGAGCAGTACTTC.

This chain joins TRBV7-3 and TRBJ2-1; 9 bases are a match to TRBD2. Germline V lookup: CDR1 SGHTA, CDR2 FQGTGA. J gave up 0 bases and V 1 base, and 13 bases lay outside the gene matches. The CDR3 spans 20 residues. CDR3 nucleotides: TGTGCCAGCAGCTTAAGGGGCGGGCTAGCGGGGATCCCCTCCTACAATGAGCAGTTCTTC. It specifies CASSLRGGLAGIPSYNEQFF.

The V call is TRBV11-2, the J call TRBJ2-6, with 7 bases that match TRBD1. There are 17 residues in the CDR3. Trimming at V came to 5 bases and at J to 1 base, leaving 8 bases not matched to a gene. Germline V gene data show CDR1 as SGHAT and CDR2 as FQNNGV. The CDR3: CASSVRDRVSGANVLTF. The DNA of the CDR3 is TGTGCCAGCAGCGTCCGGGACAGAGTTTCTGGGGCCAACGTCCTGACTTTC.

The CDR3, as DNA: TGCGCCAGCAGCTTTGGGGGCCAAGCCTACGAGCAGTACTTC. Residues: CASSFGGQAYEQYF. The chain carries TRBV5-1 and TRBJ2-7, with D perhaps TRBD1 (6 bases). The CDR3 is 14 residues long. V lost 2 bases and J 2 bases, leaving 11 bases between the germline ends. Looked up from germline, CDR1 is SGHRS and CDR2 is YFSETQ. Using reference TRBV5-1 and TRBJ2-7 for the parts outside the CDR3, the full variable domain is KAGVTQTPRYLIKTRGQQVTLSCSPISGHRSVSWYQQTPGQGLQFLFEYFSETQRNKGNFPGRFSGRQFSNSRSEMNVSTLELGDSALYLCASSFGGQAYEQYFGPGTRLTVT.

V gene TRBV5-6 combines with J gene TRBJ2-4, with D possibly matching TRBD1 (5 bases). Germline V gene data show CDR1 as SGHDT and CDR2 as YYEEEE. CDR3 length: 16 amino acids. Trimming removed 4 bases from V and 0 bases from J, with 14 bases in between. The CDR3 reads CASSHLRVGAKNIQYF. For the CDR3, the DNA is TGTGCCAGCAGCCATCTCAGGGTGGGAGCCAAAAACATTCAGTACTTC.

V is TRBV19 and J is TRBJ1-3; the match to TRBD1 covers 7 bases. CDR1 LNHDA and CDR2 SQIVND come from the germline V gene (reference sequence). This CDR3 is built from 16 residues. Trimming took 3 bases from V and 0 from J; bases not matched to a gene: 5. CDR3: CASSMTGQSSGNTIYF. The CDR3 DNA reads TGTGCCAGTAGTATGACGGGACAGAGCTCTGGAAACACCATATATTTT.